The T cell receptor beta chain under discussion was sequenced for a study of blood T cell repertoires in COVID-19. Whole-study context: Collection of acute and convalescent COVID-19 samples took place in the United States, Italy and Spain. From T cells, B-cell-depleted T cells, or PBMCs came the material, which was cDNA or gDNA.

Germline V gene data show CDR1 as KGHDR and CDR2 as SFDVKD. The CDR3 runs 17 residues. Trimming removed 5 bases from V and 0 bases from J; junction bases left unmatched: 6. As processed by the authors: Cell counts per sample came from amplifying reference gene primers. TCRdb's table, derived via immunoSEQ multiplex PCR, lists solely in-frame clones and lacks some. The D gene and trimming were derived from the DNA, and the V and J assignments and clone size from that table. The data contain more than 200,000 clones, approximately 91% of them singletons. The chain is built from TRBV24-1 and TRBJ2-6; 7 nucleotides align to TRBD2. The sample consisted of peripheral blood. This TCR derives from a middle-aged woman who had recovered from COVID-19. The CDR3 region has the DNA TGTGCCACCAGTGGAGCCGGGGGGAGCTCTGGGGCCAACGTCCTGACTTTC. Translating it yields CATSGAGGSSGANVLTF.